This TCR beta chain was captured by sequencing in a study of T cell repertoires in aging, cancer and after chemotherapy. This clonotype is large (0.1 to 1%). Rearranged V-D-J TRB sequences were amplified with a mixed TRB-A/B primer pool. Via MiXCR, TCRdb re-called the multiplex PCR reads, giving one row per CDR3 protein. The sample records approximately 3,200 distinct CDR3 sequences, about 21% being singletons. Amplification of TCR beta used genomic DNA extracted from peripheral blood. This sequence originates from a human donor with a blood cancer. Sequenced input: blood.

CDR3 loop: CASSTLLYGELFF. In nucleotides, the CDR3 is TGTGCCAGCAGCACCCTCTTGTACGGGGAGCTGTTTTTT. The chain has TRBV11-1 and TRBJ2-2; D gene uncertain. The CDR3 contains 13 residues. Germline lookup yields CDR1 SGHAT and CDR2 FQDESV (reference sequence). V dropped 5 bases and J dropped 7 bases, with 11 bases sitting between them.